The present TCR beta chain was sequenced within a study of blood T cell repertoires in COVID-19. Profiled with immunoSEQ multiplex PCR; TCRdb holds only in-frame clones, not every one. The table includes some 150,000 clones, roughly 87% detected once. This sequence originates from a woman in her sixties or seventies who had recovered from COVID-19. Sequenced: peripheral blood.

CDR3 in DNA: TGTGCCATCAGTGAGAGCAGGGATCATTGGCCCCAGCATTTT. It is translated as CAISESRDHWPQHF. The chain uses TRBV10-3 and TRBJ1-5; weak D call: TRBD1 (5 bases). V was shortened by 2 bases and J by 9 bases, with 14 bases between the two germline ends. Germline V gene lookup returns CDR1 ENHRY and CDR2 SYGVKD. This CDR3 has 14 residues.